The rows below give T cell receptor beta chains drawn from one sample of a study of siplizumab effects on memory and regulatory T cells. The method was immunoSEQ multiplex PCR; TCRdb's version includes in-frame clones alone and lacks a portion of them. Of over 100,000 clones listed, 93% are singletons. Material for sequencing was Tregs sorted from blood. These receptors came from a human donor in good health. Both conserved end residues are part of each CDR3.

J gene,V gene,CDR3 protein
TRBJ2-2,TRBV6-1,CASKGTGGSTGELFF
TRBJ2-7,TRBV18,CASSPASGSFHEQYF
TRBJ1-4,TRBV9,CASSERTTNEKLFF
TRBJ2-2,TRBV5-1,CASSLEGIAGELFF
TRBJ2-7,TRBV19,CASSIGQGAYEQYF
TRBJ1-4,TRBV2,CASRPNYEKLFF
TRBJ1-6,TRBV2,CASSVARGPIYPLHF
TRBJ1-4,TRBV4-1,CASSQAPEKLFF
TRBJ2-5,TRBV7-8,CASSIFSDF
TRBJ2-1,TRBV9,CASSVLPGQGEQFF
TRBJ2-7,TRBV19,CATSGTHAYEQYF
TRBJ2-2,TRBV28,CASSPLRDRVSGELFF
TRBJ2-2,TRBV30,CAWSVQWAGGGGELFF
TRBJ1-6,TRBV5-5,CASSLLLSSVTGYSPLHF
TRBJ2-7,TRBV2,CASTGQIAYEQYF
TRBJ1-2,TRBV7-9,CASSLVQGIYGYTF
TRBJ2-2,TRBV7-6,CASRSKTGRPGELFF
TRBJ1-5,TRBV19,CASDRGPYSNQPQHF
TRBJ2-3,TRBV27,CASTLRGRSTDTQYF
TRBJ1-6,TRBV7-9,CASSLEGFRNSPLHF
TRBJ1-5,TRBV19,CASSMEGIGNQPQHF
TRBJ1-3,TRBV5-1,CASSSGRISGNTIYF
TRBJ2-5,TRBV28,CASSFRDRETQYF
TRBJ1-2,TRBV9,CASSSQTGSYGYTF
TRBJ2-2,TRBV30,CAWREVNTGELFF
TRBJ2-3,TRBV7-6,CASSWGLLGGDTQYF
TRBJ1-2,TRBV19,CASSVRETQHGYTF
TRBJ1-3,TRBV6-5,CASSSTGGGNTIYF
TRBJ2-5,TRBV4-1,CASSQVGTVQETQYF
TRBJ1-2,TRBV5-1,CASSLSGRDGYTF
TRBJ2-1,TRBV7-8,CASSSPGQANNEQFF